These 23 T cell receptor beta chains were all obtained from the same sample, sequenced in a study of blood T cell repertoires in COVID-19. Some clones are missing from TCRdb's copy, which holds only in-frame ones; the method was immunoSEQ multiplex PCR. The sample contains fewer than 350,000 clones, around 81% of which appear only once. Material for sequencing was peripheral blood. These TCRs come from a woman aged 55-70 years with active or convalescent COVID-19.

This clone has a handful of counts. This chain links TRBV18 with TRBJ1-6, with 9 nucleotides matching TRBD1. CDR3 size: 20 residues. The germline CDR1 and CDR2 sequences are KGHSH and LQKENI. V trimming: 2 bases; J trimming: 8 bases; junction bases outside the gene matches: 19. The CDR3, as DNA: TGTGCCAGCTCACCATTTGTAGCCGGGACAGGGTCCCCAGTAGATTCACCCCTCCACTTT. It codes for CASSPFVAGTGSPVDSPLHF.

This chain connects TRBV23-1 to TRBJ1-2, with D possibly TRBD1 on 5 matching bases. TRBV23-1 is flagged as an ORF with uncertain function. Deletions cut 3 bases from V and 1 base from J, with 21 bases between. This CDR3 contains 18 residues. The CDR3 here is CASSHLPPRGHHNYGYTF. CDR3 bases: TGCGCCAGCAGTCATCTACCCCCTCGAGGACACCATAACTATGGCTACACCTTC.

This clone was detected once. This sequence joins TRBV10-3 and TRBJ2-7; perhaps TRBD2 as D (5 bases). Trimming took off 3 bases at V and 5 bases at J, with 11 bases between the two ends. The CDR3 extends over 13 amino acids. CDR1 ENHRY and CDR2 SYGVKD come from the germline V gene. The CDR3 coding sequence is TGTGCCATCAGTGACGGGGTGACCCACGAGCAGTACTTC. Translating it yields CAISDGVTHEQYF.

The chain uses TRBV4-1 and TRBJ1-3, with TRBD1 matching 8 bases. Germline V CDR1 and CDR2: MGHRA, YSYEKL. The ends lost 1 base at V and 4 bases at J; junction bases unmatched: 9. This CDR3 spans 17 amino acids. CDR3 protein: CASSQGQGAMAGNTIYF. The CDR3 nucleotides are TGCGCCAGCAGCCAAGGGCAGGGGGCGATGGCCGGAAACACCATATATTTT.

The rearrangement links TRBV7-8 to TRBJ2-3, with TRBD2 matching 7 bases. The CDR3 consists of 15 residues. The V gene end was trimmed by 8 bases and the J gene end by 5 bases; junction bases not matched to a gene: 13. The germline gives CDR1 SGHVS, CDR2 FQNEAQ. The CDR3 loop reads CASRLGHPGGDTQYF. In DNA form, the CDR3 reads TGTGCCAGCCGACTGGGCCACCCGGGGGGAGATACGCAGTATTTT.

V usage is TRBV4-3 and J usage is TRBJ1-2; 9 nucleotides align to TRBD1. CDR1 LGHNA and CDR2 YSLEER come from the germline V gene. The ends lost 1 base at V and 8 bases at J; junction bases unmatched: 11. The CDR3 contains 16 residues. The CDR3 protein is CASSQGPRGTGSGYTF. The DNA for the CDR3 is TGCGCCAGCAGCCAAGGACCCCGCGGGACAGGGAGCGGCTACACCTTC.

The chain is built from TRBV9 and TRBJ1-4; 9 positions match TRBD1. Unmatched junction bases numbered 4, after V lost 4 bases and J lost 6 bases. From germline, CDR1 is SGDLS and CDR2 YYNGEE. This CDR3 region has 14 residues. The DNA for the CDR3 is TGTGCCAGCAGCCCGGGACAGGGTCATGAAAAACTGTTTTTT. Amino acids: CASSPGQGHEKLFF.

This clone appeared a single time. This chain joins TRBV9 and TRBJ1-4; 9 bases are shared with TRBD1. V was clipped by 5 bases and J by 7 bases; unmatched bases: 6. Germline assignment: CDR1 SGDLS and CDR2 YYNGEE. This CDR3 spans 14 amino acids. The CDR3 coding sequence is TGTGCCAGCAGTCTCGACAGGGGGGGTGAAAAACTGTTTTTT. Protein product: CASSLDRGGEKLFF. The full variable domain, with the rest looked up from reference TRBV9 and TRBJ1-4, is DSGVTQTPKHLITATGQRVTLRCSPRSGDLSVYWYQQSLDQGLQFLIQYYNGEERAKGNILERFSAQQFPDLHSELNLSSLELGDSALYFCASSLDRGGEKLFFGSGTQLSVL.

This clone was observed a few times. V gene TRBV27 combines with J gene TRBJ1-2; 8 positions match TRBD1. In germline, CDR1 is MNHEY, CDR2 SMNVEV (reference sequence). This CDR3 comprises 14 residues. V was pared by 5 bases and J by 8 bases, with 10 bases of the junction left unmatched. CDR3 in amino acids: CASSKQGVFTGYTF. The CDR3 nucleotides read TGTGCCAGCAGTAAACAGGGGGTGTTTACCGGCTACACCTTC.

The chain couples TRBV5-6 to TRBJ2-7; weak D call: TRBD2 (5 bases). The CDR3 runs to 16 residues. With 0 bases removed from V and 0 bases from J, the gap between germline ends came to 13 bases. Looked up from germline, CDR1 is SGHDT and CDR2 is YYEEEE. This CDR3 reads CASSLAPQRSSYEQYF. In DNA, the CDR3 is TGTGCCAGCAGCTTGGCCCCCCAGCGGTCCTCCTACGAGCAGTACTTC.

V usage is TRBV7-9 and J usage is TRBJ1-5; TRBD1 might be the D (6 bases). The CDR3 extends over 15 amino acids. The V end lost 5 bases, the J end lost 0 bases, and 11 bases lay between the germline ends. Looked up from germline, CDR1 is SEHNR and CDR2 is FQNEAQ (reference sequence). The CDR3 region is CASSHTRGSNQPQHF. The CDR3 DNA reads TGTGCCAGCAGCCATACCAGGGGTAGCAATCAGCCCCAGCATTTT. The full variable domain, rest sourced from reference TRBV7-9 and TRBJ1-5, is DTGVSQNPRHKITKRGQNVTFRCDPISEHNRLYWYRQTLGQGPEFLTYFQNEAQLEKSRLLSDRFSAERPKGSFSTLEIQRTEQGDSAMYLCASSHTRGSNQPQHFGDGTRLSIL.

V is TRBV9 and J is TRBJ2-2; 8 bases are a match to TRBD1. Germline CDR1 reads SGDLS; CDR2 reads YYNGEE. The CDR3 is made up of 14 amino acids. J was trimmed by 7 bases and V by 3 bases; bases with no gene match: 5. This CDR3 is CASSAGTGNGELFF. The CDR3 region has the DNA TGTGCCAGCAGCGCTGGGACAGGCAACGGGGAGCTGTTTTTT.

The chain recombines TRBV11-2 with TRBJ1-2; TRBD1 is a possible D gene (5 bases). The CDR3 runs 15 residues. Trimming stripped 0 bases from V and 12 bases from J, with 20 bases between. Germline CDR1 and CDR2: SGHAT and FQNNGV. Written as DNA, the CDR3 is TGTGCCAGCAGCTTAGAGGGCAGGGATTTCGCCTTCGACACCTTC. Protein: CASSLEGRDFAFDTF.

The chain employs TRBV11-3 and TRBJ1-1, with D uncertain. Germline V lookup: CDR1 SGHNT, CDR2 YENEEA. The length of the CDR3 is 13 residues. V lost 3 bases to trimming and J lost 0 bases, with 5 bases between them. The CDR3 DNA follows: TGTGCCAGCAGCTTTAACATGAACACTGAAGCTTTCTTT. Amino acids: CASSFNMNTEAFF.

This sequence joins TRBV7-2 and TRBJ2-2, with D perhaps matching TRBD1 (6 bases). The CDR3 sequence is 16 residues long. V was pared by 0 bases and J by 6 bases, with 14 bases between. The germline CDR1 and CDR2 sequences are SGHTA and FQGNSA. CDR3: CASSLAPTGRAGELFF. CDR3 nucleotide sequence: TGTGCCAGCAGCTTAGCCCCTACAGGGCGGGCCGGGGAGCTGTTTTTT.

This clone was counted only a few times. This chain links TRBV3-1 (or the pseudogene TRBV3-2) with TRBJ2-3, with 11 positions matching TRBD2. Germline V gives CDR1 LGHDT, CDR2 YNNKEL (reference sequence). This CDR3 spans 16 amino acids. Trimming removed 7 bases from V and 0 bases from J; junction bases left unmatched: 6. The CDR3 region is CASNLLAGGSTDTQYF. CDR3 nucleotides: TGTGCCAGCAACCTCTTAGCGGGGGGGAGCACAGATACGCAGTATTTT.

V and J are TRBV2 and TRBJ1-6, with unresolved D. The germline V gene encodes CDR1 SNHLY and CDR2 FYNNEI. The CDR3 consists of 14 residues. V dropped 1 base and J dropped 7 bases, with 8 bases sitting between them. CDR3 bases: TGTGCCAGCAGTGAAGGCAGGTTAAATTCACCCCTCCACTTT. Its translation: CASSEGRLNSPLHF.

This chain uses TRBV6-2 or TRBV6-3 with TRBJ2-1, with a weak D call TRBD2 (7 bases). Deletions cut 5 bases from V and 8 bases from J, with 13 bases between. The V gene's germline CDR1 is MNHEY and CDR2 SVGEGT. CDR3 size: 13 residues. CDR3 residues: CASSGRGWDEQFF. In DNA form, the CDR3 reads TGTGCCAGCAGTGGGAGGGGGTGGGATGAGCAGTTCTTC.

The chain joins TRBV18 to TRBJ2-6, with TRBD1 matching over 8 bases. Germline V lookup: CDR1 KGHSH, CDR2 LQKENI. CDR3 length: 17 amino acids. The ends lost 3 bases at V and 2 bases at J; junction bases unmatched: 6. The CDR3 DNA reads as TGTGCCAGCTCACCGAGGCAGGGGGCTGCTGGGGCCAACGTCCTGACTTTC. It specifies CASSPRQGAAGANVLTF.

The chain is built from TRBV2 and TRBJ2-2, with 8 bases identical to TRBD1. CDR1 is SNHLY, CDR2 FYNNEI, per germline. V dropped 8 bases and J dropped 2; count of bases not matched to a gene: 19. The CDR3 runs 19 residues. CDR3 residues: CASRIYSTETGVNTGELFF. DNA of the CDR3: TGTGCCAGCCGCATATACTCTACTGAGACAGGGGTCAACACCGGGGAGCTGTTTTTT.

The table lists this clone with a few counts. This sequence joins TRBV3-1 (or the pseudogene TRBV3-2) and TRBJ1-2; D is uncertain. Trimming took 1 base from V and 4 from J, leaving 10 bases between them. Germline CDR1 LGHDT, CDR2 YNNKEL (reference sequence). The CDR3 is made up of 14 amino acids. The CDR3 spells CASSQGGTSYGYTF. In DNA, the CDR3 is TGTGCCAGCAGCCAAGGAGGAACCAGCTATGGCTACACCTTC.

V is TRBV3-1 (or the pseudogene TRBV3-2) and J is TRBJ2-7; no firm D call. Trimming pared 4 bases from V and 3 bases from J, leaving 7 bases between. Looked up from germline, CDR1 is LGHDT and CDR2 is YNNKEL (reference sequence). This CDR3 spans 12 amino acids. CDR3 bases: TGTGCCAGCAGCCGACTCTTCTACGAGCAGTACTTC. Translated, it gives CASSRLFYEQYF.

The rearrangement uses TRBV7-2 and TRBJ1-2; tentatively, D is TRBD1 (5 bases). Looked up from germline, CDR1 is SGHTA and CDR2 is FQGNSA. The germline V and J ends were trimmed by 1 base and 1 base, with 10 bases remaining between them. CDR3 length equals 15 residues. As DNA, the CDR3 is TGTGCCAGCAGCTTAGACCACGGGGGTAACTATGGCTACACCTTC. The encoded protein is CASSLDHGGNYGYTF.